This T cell receptor (beta chain) was captured by sequencing in a study of blood T cell repertoires in COVID-19. Study at large: Samples of COVID-19 (acute and convalescent) were obtained from the United States, Italy and Spain.

Germline loops: CDR1 ENHRY, CDR2 SYGVKD. The V segment lost 10 bases and the J segment 0 bases; nucleotides outside the gene matches: 5. This CDR3 spans 13 amino acids. Assay used: immunoSEQ multiplex PCR; TCRdb lists only in-frame clones, some missing. Here the sample spans more than 300,000 clones, around 87% being singletons. Participants' own reports of clinical history determined their cohort assignment. This TCR derives from a man aged 35 to 55 in a cohort exposed to, infected with or recovered from COVID-19 (not recorded which). What was sequenced was PBMCs or T cells enriched from blood (not recorded which). The chain couples TRBV10-3 to TRBJ1-1; 7 bases align to TRBD1. Here the CDR3 DNA reads TGTGCCACTGAGGGACAGATGAACACTGAAGCTTTCTTT. This translates into CATEGQMNTEAFF.